The next 2 T cell receptor beta chains were all read from a single sample in a study of low-dose radiotherapy and immunotherapy resistance in tumors. Gene-specific TRAV and TRBV primers were used for first-strand cDNA, covering alpha and beta chains. TCR amplification involved about 19 PCR cycles with a constant-region primer and V-primer adapter. TCRdb recomputed calls from the reads with MiXCR, one row per CDR3 protein. The data show under 110,000 distinct CDR3 sequences, with less than 25% seen just once and roughly 4.3% held by the top ten. Sample time point: after trial treatment. Treatment denoted: LDRT plus nivolumab, ipilimumab, low-dose cyclophosphamide and aspirin (RACIN trial). Sequencing used PBMCs, obtained after low-dose radiotherapy plus immunotherapy. All receptors come from a male donor with prostate cancer.

As concerns this clonotype: A far bigger clonotype differs at one base, so this is likely a read error. The chain links TRBV4-2 to TRBJ2-7; 13 bases fit TRBD2. The CDR3 consists of 16 residues. Looked up from germline, CDR1 is LGHNA and CDR2 is YNFKEQ. The CDR3 bases are TGTACCAGCAGCTACGGGACTAGCGGGAACTCCTACGAGCAGTACTTC. It is translated as CTSSYGTSGNSYEQYF.

The genes are TRBV7-3 and TRBJ2-7, with D tentatively TRBD2 (5 bases). The CDR3 consists of 16 residues. Germline values: CDR1 SGHTA, CDR2 FQGTGA. The V gene lost 5 bases and the J gene lost 1 base, with 18 bases spanning the gap. CDR3 DNA: TGTGCCAGCAGCCCATCAGGAGGCGCAAATTCCTACGAGCAGTACTTC. Protein sequence: CASSPSGGANSYEQYF.